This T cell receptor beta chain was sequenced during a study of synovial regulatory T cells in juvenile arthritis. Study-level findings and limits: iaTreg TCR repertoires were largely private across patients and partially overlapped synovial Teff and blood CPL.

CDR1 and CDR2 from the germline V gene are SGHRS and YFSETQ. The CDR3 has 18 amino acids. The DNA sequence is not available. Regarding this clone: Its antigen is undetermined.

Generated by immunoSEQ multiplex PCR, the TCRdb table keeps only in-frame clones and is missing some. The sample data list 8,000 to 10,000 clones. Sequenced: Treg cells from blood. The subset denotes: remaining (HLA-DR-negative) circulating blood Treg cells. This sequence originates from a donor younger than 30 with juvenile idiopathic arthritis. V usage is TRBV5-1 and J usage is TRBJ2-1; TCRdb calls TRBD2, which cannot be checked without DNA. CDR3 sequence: CASSLGLAGGPPSGEQFF.